This paragraph reports one TCR beta chain. The CDR3 has 14 residues. Germline-derived CDR1 and CDR2 are SQVTM and ANQGSEA. V trimming: 4 bases; J trimming: 1 base; junction bases outside the gene matches: 6. As for treatment: around 19 received Ad26.COV2.S at low or high dose, single or two shots; about 5 received placebo; per-sample allocation not given. Day 63 following the first vaccine or placebo injection was when the samples were taken. An Ad26 vector expressing Wuhan-strain SARS-CoV-2 spike constituted the vaccine. The data are from a study of Ad26.COV2.S vaccination and SARS-CoV-2 variants. Here immunoSEQ multiplex PCR was the method, and the copy in TCRdb shows in-frame clones only, minus some. Found here are roughly 400,000 clones, around 93% of them singletons; the top ten hold approximately 1.7%.

The sequenced sample was peripheral blood, obtained in a trial of Ad26.COV2.S vaccine versus placebo. The chain links TRBV29-1 to TRBJ1-2; 7 bases align to TRBD1. The sequence came from a person aged 18 to 59 who received the Ad26.COV2.S COVID-19 vaccine or a placebo. The CDR3 nucleotides are TGCAGCGTTGGAACCGGGACAGATAACTATGGCTACACCTTC. Its translation is CSVGTGTDNYGYTF.